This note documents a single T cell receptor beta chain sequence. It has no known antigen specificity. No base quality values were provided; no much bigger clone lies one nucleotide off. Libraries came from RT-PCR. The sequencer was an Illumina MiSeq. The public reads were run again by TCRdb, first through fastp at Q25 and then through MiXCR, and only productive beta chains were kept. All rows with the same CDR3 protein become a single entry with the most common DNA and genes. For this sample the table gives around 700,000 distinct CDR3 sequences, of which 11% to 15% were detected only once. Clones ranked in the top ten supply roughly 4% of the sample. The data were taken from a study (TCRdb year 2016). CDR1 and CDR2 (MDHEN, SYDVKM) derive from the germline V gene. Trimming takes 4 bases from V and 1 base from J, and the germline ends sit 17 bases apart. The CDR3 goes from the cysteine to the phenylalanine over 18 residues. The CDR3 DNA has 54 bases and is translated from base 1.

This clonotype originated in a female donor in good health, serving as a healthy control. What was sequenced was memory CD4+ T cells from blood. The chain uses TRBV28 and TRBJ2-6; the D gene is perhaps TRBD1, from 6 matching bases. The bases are TGTGCCAGCAGTTCCCTGGACAGATTCTCATCTGGGGCCAACGTCCTGACTTTC. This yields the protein CASSSLDRFSSGANVLTF.